This entry concerns a single T cell receptor beta chain. It lacks a known antigen. No much larger clone exists at a distance of one base, and base qualities are not known. The sample comes from a study of blood T cell repertoires in COVID-19 (dated by TCRdb to 2018 to 2020). Study-level background: Samples covering the acute and convalescent phases of COVID-19 were provided by collaborators in the United States, Italy and Spain. The samples were drawn from two sources: the first 160 participants of the ongoing ImmuneRACE study, and 1,000 to 1,500 subjects contributed by 6 global collaborators. The repertoires were made available in a free public database intended to serve as a resource for research on the immune response to SARS-CoV-2. The dataset comprised deeply sampled blood TCRbeta repertoires from subjects exposed to, actively infected with, or recovered from COVID-19. The sample metadata nearly always contained a de-identified subject ID, COVID-19 status, age in years and sex. Where HLA class I and class II types were available, the types were taken from metadata supplied by the sample provider, not from assay-based typing. The material from the prospective study consisted of cDNA or gDNA derived from T cells, B-cell-depleted T cells, or PBMCs. The investigation overall reported the following: How much clinical and demographic metadata was included differed by source and by participant, and the metadata was provided uncurated.

In the prospective study, participants were about 18 to 90 years old, resided in about two dozen geographic areas of the United States, and were enrolled through a virtual design. To assign participants to cohorts, the prospective study relied on clinical history that participants themselves reported in a screening survey and a study questionnaire. Recovered participants in ImmuneRACE Cohort 3 were defined as having two consecutive negative NP/OP PCR tests, clearance from a healthcare professional, or resolution of symptoms. In the prospective study, whole blood, serum and a nasopharyngeal or oropharyngeal swab were collected from each participant by mobile phlebotomists. Over a 2-month period, participants in the prospective study had the option of providing additional blood draws and questionnaires. Before DNA extraction, prospective study blood samples were shipped either frozen or at room temperature.

TCRbeta CDR3 regions were amplified from genomic DNA by means of the immunoSEQ Assay, a bias-controlled multiplex PCR. The study's own analysis went as follows. The number of nucleated cells in each sample was estimated from the amplification of reference gene primers within the assay. To quantify the absolute abundance of each unique TCRbeta CDR3 rearrangement, sequence reads were collapsed and filtered. For each sample, productive Simpson clonality was calculated as the square root of Simpson's diversity index across productive rearrangements. TCRdb retrieved this table from immuneACCESS and kept in-frame rearrangements only. Not all clones are present; in checked studies, unresolved V genes account for under half, and no reason is known for the remainder. That table gives V, J and clone size, and the DNA gave D and trimming. The sample table records roughly 170,000 clones; about 78% of these occur just once. The top ten hold roughly 17% of the sample.

The CDR3 measures 13 amino acids from cysteine to phenylalanine. Of all the DNA, just the CDR3 is kept, 39 bases in frame from base 1. The germline V gene sets CDR1 to SQVTM and CDR2 to ANQGSEA. At the junction V is shortened by 5 bases and J by 6 bases; bases outside the gene matches: 7. The receptor was derived from a woman aged 50 to 65 who had recovered from COVID-19. The specimen was PBMCs or T cells enriched from blood (not recorded which). Recombination linked TRBV29-1 to TRBJ2-5, and TRBD1 aligns with 9 junction nucleotides. The nucleotide sequence is given as TGCAGCGTTACCTGGACAGGGGCTAAGACCCAGTACTTC. The encoded protein is CSVTWTGAKTQYF. The reference TRBV29-1 and TRBJ2-5 proteins fill in what lies around the CDR3, so the full variable domain reads SAVISQKPSRDICQRGTSLTIQCQVDSQVTMMFWYRQQPGQSLTLIATANQGSEATYESGFVIDKFPISRPNLTFSTLTVSNMSPEDSSIYLCSVTWTGAKTQYFGPGTRLLVL.